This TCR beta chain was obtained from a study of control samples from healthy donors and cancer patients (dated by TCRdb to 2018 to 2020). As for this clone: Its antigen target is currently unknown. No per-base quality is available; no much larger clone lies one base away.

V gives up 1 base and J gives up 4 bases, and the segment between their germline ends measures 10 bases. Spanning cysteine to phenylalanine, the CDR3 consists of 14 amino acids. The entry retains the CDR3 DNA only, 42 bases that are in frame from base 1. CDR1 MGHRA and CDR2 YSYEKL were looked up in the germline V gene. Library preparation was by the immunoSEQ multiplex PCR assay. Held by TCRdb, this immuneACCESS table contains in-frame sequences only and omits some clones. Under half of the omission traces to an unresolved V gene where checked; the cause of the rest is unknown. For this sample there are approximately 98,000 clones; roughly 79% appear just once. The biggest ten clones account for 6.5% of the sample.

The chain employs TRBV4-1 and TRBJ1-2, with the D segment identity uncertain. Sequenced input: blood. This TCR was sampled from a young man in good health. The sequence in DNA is TGCGCCAGCAGCCAAGCTTTAGAAGGCTATGGCTACACCTTC. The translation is CASSQALEGYGYTF.